This T cell receptor (beta chain) was identified in a study of cytomegalovirus exposure and HLA in healthy donors. Study-level findings and limits: A few CMV-associated chains were confirmed in vitro to be specific for CMV antigens. Researchers catalogued approximately 170 TCR beta chains as cytomegalovirus-associated. Subsequent analysis showed first-cohort TCR clusters tending to co-occur in more than 95 validation repertoires.

Measured with immunoSEQ multiplex PCR; TCRdb has only the in-frame clones, and not every one. The table shows under 85,000 clones, with approximately 95% occurring only once. Details on this clone: Its antigen is not known.

Germline V CDR1 and CDR2: WSHSY, SAAADI. This CDR3 is 13 amino acids long. Trimming took 7 bases from V and 4 from J, leaving 14 bases between them. This chain joins TRBV10-2 and TRBJ2-7, with a possible D match to TRBD1 (5 bases). The sequence derives from a woman aged 18-29 years in good health and CMV-seronegative. The sequencing input was PBMCs. CDR3 sequence: CASNHGAGYEQYF. DNA for the CDR3: TGCGCCAGCAATCATGGGGCTGGGTACGAGCAGTACTTC.